The 22 T cell receptor beta chains presented below share a single source sample, sequenced in a study of blood T cells in healthy people across ages. Through a sample-barcoded 5' primer and a J-beta primer mix, a second PCR was run for roughly 6 to 11 cycles. TCRdb reprocessed the 5' RACE reads via MiXCR and lists one record per CDR3 protein. The sample has some 320,000 distinct CDR3 sequences; roughly 26% are singletons. Sequencing was done on a sample of blood. The source is a woman between 65 and 79 years old in good health.

This clonotype was seen a handful of times. The chain has TRBV28 and TRBJ2-5; TRBD2 agrees at 10 bases. The J call may be in error: the DNA end matches TRBJ2-1 better. Germline V gene data show CDR1 as MDHEN and CDR2 as SYDVKM. This CDR3 has 14 residues. The CDR3 region is CASASSGSRNEQFF. In DNA, the CDR3 is TGTGCCAGCGCCTCTAGCGGGAGTAGGAATGAGCAGTTCTTC.

The chain recombines TRBV6-2 or TRBV6-3 with TRBJ1-5; no reliable D call. Germline lookup yields CDR1 MNHEY and CDR2 SVGEGT. The CDR3 sequence is 16 residues long. V was clipped by 2 bases and J by 7 bases, with 18 bases between them. CDR3: CASSYGPEVFRQPQHF. DNA for the CDR3: TGTGCCAGCAGTTACGGTCCAGAGGTCTTTAGACAGCCCCAGCATTTT.

The chain carries TRBV15 and TRBJ2-5, with 9 positions matching TRBD2. The end of the DNA is better explained by TRBJ2-1, so the J call may be wrong. CDR1 is LNHNV, CDR2 YYDKDF, per germline (reference sequence). The CDR3 extends over 16 amino acids. CDR3 DNA: TGTGCCACCAGCAGCGTCTCAGGAGCGGGAGGTTATGAGCAGTTCTTC. Amino acids: CATSSVSGAGGYEQFF.

This clonotype was observed a handful of times. The chain recombines TRBV28 with TRBJ1-1; D unclear. The CDR3 loop spans 10 amino acids. The V and J ends lost 8 bases and 3 bases respectively, with 4 bases between them. CDR1 is MDHEN and CDR2 is SYDVKM in the germline V gene. The CDR3 sequence: CASRDTEAFF. In DNA, the CDR3 is TGTGCCAGCCGGGACACTGAAGCTTTCTTT.

The V gene is TRBV12-3 or TRBV12-4, the J gene TRBJ2-1, with D perhaps TRBD1 or TRBD2 (5 bases each). V gave up 5 bases and J gave up 9 bases, with 20 bases separating them. This CDR3 comprises 15 residues. The CDR3 region has the DNA TGTGCCAGCAGTCGCCGGGACGGAGTACAAGGTGAGCAGTTCTTC. This sequence encodes CASSRRDGVQGEQFF.

This clonotype was detected a few times. This rearrangement joins TRBV28 to TRBJ2-7; TRBD1 matches at 11 bases. The CDR3 length is 14 residues. Losses at the gene ends were 6 bases for V and 3 bases for J; bases not matched to a gene: 4. Germline CDR1 MDHEN, CDR2 SYDVKM. CDR3 coding DNA: TGTGCCAGCAGGAGGACAGGGGGCCTCTACGAGCAGTACTTC. Protein product: CASRRTGGLYEQYF.

The chain combines TRBV6-2 or TRBV6-3 with TRBJ2-2; TRBD2 aligns across 12 bases. CDR1 is MNHEY and CDR2 is SVGEGT in the germline V gene. This CDR3 spans 16 amino acids. Trimming removed 6 bases from V and 0 bases from J; junction bases left unmatched: 2. The CDR3 is CASSRTSGTNTGELFF. The CDR3 DNA sequence: TGTGCCAGCAGCCGGACTAGCGGGACGAACACCGGGGAGCTGTTTTTT.

This clonotype was picked up a small number of times. The CDR3 DNA sequence: TGTGCCACCAGCAGAGACAGTAGCGGGAGTAAAGCCTACGAGCAGTACTTC. Translating it yields CATSRDSSGSKAYEQYF. V and J are TRBV15 and TRBJ2-7; 9 bases fit TRBD2. Trimming cost V 0 bases and J 2 bases; bases outside gene matches: 8. CDR3 length equals 17 residues. Germline assignment: CDR1 LNHNV and CDR2 YYDKDF (reference sequence).

This clonotype was detected many times. The chain uses TRBV24-1 and TRBJ1-4; 9 bases map to TRBD1. Per the germline V gene, CDR1 is KGHDR and CDR2 is SFDVKD. The CDR3 totals 17 residues. J lost 4 bases, V lost 4 bases, and 9 bases had no gene match. The CDR3 here is CATSEGRTGDRNEKLFF. The CDR3, as DNA: TGTGCCACCAGTGAGGGGAGGACAGGGGACCGTAATGAAAAACTGTTTTTT.

This chain connects TRBV7-9 to TRBJ2-5, with D perhaps assigned TRBD1 or TRBD2 (5 bases each). The closer fit of TRBJ2-7 to the DNA end suggests the J call may be wrong. Germline CDR1 reads SEHNR; CDR2 reads FQNEAQ (reference sequence). The CDR3 totals 15 residues. The chain's CDR3 is CASSLVGDLLYEQYF. For the CDR3, the DNA is TGTGCCAGCAGCTTAGTGGGGGACCTACTTTACGAGCAGTACTTC.

The V call is TRBV5-1, the J call TRBJ1-2, with 8 nucleotides matching TRBD1. CDR1 is SGHRS, CDR2 YFSETQ, per germline. Trimming at V came to 5 bases and at J to 8 bases, leaving 17 bases not matched to a gene. The CDR3 spans 16 residues. CDR3 coding DNA: TGCGCCAGCAGTTTCAGGGGGCCCGCAGGGCAGGGAGGCTACACCTTC. This sequence encodes CASSFRGPAGQGGYTF.

Many counts were recorded for this clonotype. V is TRBV19 and J is TRBJ2-1, with D possibly matching TRBD2 (5 bases). V lost 2 bases and J lost 0, with 11 bases in between. There are 16 residues in the CDR3. Germline-derived CDR1 and CDR2 are LNHDA and SQIVND (reference sequence). The CDR3 DNA is TGTGCCAGTAGTATACCATACGGGGTCTCCTACAATGAGCAGTTCTTC. As protein: CASSIPYGVSYNEQFF.

This sequence joins TRBV12-3 or TRBV12-4 and TRBJ1-1; the D is unclear. The CDR3 has 14 amino acids. Trimming took off 3 bases at V and 1 base at J, with 9 bases between the two ends. The CDR3 loop reads CASSLGTRNTEAFF. The CDR3 DNA reads TGTGCCAGCAGTTTGGGTACTCGGAACACTGAAGCTTTCTTT.

The table lists this clonotype with many counts. The chain has TRBV10-1 and TRBJ2-5, with D maybe TRBD1 (6 bases). The CDR3 spans 13 residues. CDR1 is WNHNN and CDR2 is SYGVQD in the germline V gene (reference sequence). Between the trimmed V and J ends, which lost 4 bases and 4 bases, there was a span of 10 bases. DNA for the CDR3: TGCGCCAGCAGTGCCGGGACACCAGAGACCCAGTACTTC. This gives the protein CASSAGTPETQYF.

As to this clonotype: At one end the junction does not follow the germline gene, possibly because of a read error. The chain recombines TRBV3-1 with TRBJ1-2, with D unresolved. The CDR3 totals 14 residues. The germline CDR1 and CDR2 sequences are LGHDT and YNNKEL (reference sequence). CDR3 sequence (DNA): TGTGCCAGCAGCCAACTGTACTCAGACTATGGCTACGCCTTC. Its protein product is CASSQLYSDYGYAF.

The chain combines TRBV14 with TRBJ2-1; TRBD2 matches 7 bases. The germline V gene has CDR1 SGHDN and CDR2 FVKESK. J lost 8 bases, V lost 4 bases, and 11 bases had no gene match. The CDR3 runs to 15 residues. The CDR3 bases are TGTGCCAGCAGCCCCCCCGGGGGAGGGCGGGATGAGCAGTTCTTC. This translates into CASSPPGGGRDEQFF.

This chain connects TRBV3-1 to TRBJ1-1; weak D call: TRBD1 (5 bases). V was cut by 1 base and J by 6 bases, with 9 bases left in between. The CDR3 has 13 amino acids. Germline V gene sequence: CDR1 LGHDT, CDR2 YNNKEL (reference sequence). CDR3 sequence (DNA): TGTGCCAGCAGCCAAGGACAAGGGGCTGAAGCTTTCTTT. Protein: CASSQGQGAEAFF.

The gene calls are TRBV18 and TRBJ1-3; TRBD1 agrees at 7 bases. The germline V gene encodes CDR1 KGHSH and CDR2 LQKENI. The CDR3 totals 16 residues. Trimming removed 4 bases from V and 7 bases from J; junction bases left unmatched: 13. CDR3 residues: CASSRQGELIGNTIYF. For the CDR3, the DNA is TGTGCCAGCTCACGACAGGGCGAACTTATTGGGAACACCATATATTTT. The variable domain in full, with the rest retrieved from reference TRBV18 and TRBJ1-3, is NAGVMQNPRHLVRRRGQEARLRCSPMKGHSHVYWYRQLPEEGLKFMVYLQKENIIDESGMPKERFSAEFPKEGPSILRIQQVVRGDSAAYFCASSRQGELIGNTIYFGEGSWLTVV.

Only a few counts were recorded for this clonotype. The gene calls are TRBV20-1 and TRBJ1-2; tentative D call: TRBD1 (5 bases). The CDR3 has 14 amino acids. Germline CDR1 DFQATT, CDR2 SNEGSKA (reference sequence). The V end was cut by 3 bases, the J end by 2 bases, with 13 bases between. For the CDR3, the DNA is TGCAGTGCTAGCCTCCCCGGGACGAACTATGGCTACACCTTC. Its protein is CSASLPGTNYGYTF.

The chain combines TRBV10-3 with TRBJ1-5; D is ambiguous. The germline V gene has CDR1 ENHRY and CDR2 SYGVKD. Trimming took off 4 bases at V and 1 base at J, with 8 bases between the two ends. The CDR3 extends over 14 amino acids. The DNA for the CDR3 is TGTGCCATCAGTGGGAACGAAAGCAATCAGCCCCAGCATTTT. Its protein is CAISGNESNQPQHF.

This chain joins TRBV29-1 and TRBJ1-1, with D uncertain. The CDR3 spans 12 residues. Germline assignment: CDR1 SQVTM and CDR2 ANQGSEA. Trimming removed 1 base from V and 4 bases from J, with 7 bases in between. CDR3 DNA: TGCAGCGTTGAAGGCAGCGTCACTGAAGCTTTCTTT. Protein: CSVEGSVTEAFF. Together with reference TRBV29-1 and TRBJ1-1, the CDR3 gives the full variable domain: SAVISQKPSRDICQRGTSLTIQCQVDSQVTMMFWYRQQPGQSLTLIATANQGSEATYESGFVIDKFPISRPNLTFSTLTVSNMSPEDSSIYLCSVEGSVTEAFFGQGTRLTVV.

The chain uses TRBV10-2 and TRBJ2-1; the D gene is possibly TRBD2 (5 bases). The CDR3 loop spans 14 amino acids. The ends were cut back, 8 bases at V and 7 bases at J, with 18 bases in the middle. Germline CDR1 reads WSHSY; CDR2 reads SAAADI. CDR3 region: CASATSTRLNEQFF. For the CDR3, the DNA is TGCGCCAGCGCGACTTCTACTAGGTTAAATGAGCAGTTCTTC.